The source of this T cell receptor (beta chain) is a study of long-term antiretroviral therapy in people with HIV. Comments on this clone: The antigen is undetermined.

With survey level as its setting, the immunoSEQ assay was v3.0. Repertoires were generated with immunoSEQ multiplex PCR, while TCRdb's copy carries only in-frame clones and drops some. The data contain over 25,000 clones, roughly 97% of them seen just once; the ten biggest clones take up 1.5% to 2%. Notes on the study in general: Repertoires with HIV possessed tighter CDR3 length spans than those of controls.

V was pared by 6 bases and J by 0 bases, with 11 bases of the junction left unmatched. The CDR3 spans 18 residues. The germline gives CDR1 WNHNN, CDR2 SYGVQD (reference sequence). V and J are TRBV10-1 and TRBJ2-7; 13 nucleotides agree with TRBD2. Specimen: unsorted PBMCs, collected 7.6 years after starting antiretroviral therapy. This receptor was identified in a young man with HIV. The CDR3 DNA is TGCGCCAGCAGCGAACTAGCGGGAGGGCCCCTTAGCTCCTACGAGCAGTACTTC. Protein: CASSELAGGPLSSYEQYF.